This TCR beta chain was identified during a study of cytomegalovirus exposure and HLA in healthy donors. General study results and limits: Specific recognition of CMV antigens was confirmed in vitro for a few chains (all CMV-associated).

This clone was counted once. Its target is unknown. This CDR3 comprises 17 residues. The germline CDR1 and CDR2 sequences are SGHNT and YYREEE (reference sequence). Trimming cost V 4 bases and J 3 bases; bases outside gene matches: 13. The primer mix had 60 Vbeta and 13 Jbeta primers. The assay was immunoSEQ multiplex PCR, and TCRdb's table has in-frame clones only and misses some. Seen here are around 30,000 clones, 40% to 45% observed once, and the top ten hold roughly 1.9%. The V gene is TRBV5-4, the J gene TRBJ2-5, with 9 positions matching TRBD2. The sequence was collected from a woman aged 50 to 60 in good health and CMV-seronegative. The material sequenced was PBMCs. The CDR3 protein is CASSRPSASGIEETQYF. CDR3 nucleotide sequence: TGTGCCAGCAGCCGTCCGTCCGCTAGCGGGATCGAAGAGACCCAGTACTTC.